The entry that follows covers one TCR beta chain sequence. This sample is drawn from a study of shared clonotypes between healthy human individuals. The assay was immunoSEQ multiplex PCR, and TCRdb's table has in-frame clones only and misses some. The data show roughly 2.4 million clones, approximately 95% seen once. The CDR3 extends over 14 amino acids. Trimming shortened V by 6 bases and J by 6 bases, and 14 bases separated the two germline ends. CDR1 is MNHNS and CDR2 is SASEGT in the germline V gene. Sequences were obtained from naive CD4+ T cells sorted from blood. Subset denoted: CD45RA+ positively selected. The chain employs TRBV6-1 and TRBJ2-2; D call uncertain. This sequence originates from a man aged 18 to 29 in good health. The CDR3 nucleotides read TGTGCCAGCAGACTACTGCTAGATCCCGGGGAGCTGTTTTTT. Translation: CASRLLLDPGELFF.